This is a list of T cell receptor beta chains from one sample in a study of T-cell reconstitution after alpha-beta-depleted transplantation in children. TCRdb itself ran the PCR reads through MiXCR, one entry per CDR3 protein. In the table there are about 1,000,000 distinct CDR3 sequences, around 30% of which are singletons. The sequencing used PBMCs, mostly from graft donor cells, collected 360 days after TCRalphabeta/CD19-depleted stem cell transplant. The receptors shown here come from a boy under two years old who had a stem cell transplant for SCID, so the T cells may come from the graft donor. CDR3s include the opening cysteine and the closing phenylalanine or tryptophan. A D gene is named only where the DNA matches it firmly. Some rows mark clone size as missing; the rest say once, few, many or name a class of expanded clone.

V gene	J gene	D gene	clone size	CDR3 protein	CDR3 DNA
TRBV12-3/TRBV12-4	TRBJ2-3	-	-	CASKFGTLHPDTQYF	TGTGCCAGCAAATTTGGCACTCTTCATCCAGATACGCAGTATTTT
TRBV29-1	TRBJ1-1	-	few	CSVGQSGTEAFF	TGCAGCGTTGGACAGAGTGGCACTGAAGCTTTCTTT
TRBV28	TRBJ2-7	TRBD1	-	CASSLGQRLYEQYF	TGTGCCAGCAGTTTGGGACAGAGGCTATACGAGCAGTACTTC
TRBV20-1	TRBJ2-1	-	-	CSAPPWMAGNEQFF	TGCAGTGCTCCCCCCTGGATGGCGGGCAATGAGCAGTTCTTC
TRBV28	TRBJ2-3	TRBD1	-	CASSSWDRGRPDTQYF	TGTGCCAGCAGTTCTTGGGACAGGGGGCGACCAGATACGCAGTATTTT
TRBV28	TRBJ2-3	TRBD1	-	CASSHRDRGLETQYF	TGTGCCAGCAGCCACCGGGACAGGGGGCTTGAAACGCAGTATTTT
TRBV5-1	TRBJ2-3	TRBD1	few	CASSLDRGHADTQYF	TGCGCCAGCAGCTTGGACAGGGGGCATGCAGATACGCAGTATTTT
TRBV20-1	TRBJ1-3	TRBD1	-	CSARGFGLSGNTIYF	TGCAGTGCCAGGGGGTTCGGTCTCTCTGGAAACACCATATATTTT
TRBV11-2	TRBJ2-3	TRBD2	-	CASSSRLPKAGGSTDTQYF	TGTGCCAGCAGCTCTCGATTACCTAAAGCGGGGGGATCCACAGATACGCAGTATTTT
TRBV4-1	TRBJ1-5	-	-	CASSQDEGHSNQPQHF	TGCGCCAGCAGCCAAGATGAAGGCCATAGCAATCAGCCCCAGCATTTT
TRBV5-1	TRBJ2-1	TRBD2	-	CASSLAARGTSSYNEQFF	TGCGCCAGCAGCTTGGCGGCAAGGGGGACTAGCTCCTACAATGAGCAGTTCTTC
TRBV2	TRBJ2-3	-	many	CASSTWVGTDTQYF	TGTGCCAGCAGCACTTGGGTAGGCACAGATACGCAGTATTTT
TRBV5-1	TRBJ1-1	-	-	CASSQSGGRDTEAFF	TGCGCCAGCAGCCAGAGTGGTGGCAGGGACACTGAAGCTTTCTTT
TRBV10-3	TRBJ2-7	TRBD1	many	CAIEGQGTYEQYF	TGTGCCATCGAGGGACAGGGGACCTACGAGCAGTACTTC
TRBV16	TRBJ2-5	-	few	CASDNGQGETQYF	TGTGCCAGCGATAATGGGCAAGGCGAGACCCAGTACTTC
TRBV7-6	TRBJ1-6	-	-	CASSLGSLYSPLHF	TGTGCCAGCAGCTTAGGAAGCCTATATTCACCCCTCCACTTT
TRBV18	TRBJ2-1	-	-	CASSPPTFNEQFF	TGTGCCAGCTCACCACCCACGTTCAATGAGCAGTTCTTC
TRBV6-1	TRBJ2-1	-	-	CASSLQVVNRHEQFF	TGTGCCAGCAGCCTACAGGTGGTCAACAGGCATGAGCAGTTCTTC
TRBV2	TRBJ1-1	-	-	CAITYPFFLNTEAFF	TGTGCCATTACATATCCCTTCTTTCTGAACACTGAAGCTTTCTTT
TRBV4-1	TRBJ1-2	TRBD1	-	CATTGDANNYGYTF	TGCGCCACGACAGGGGACGCGAATAACTATGGCTACACCTTC
TRBV5-1	TRBJ2-3	-	-	CASSTLRGGVGDTQYF	TGCGCCAGCAGCACCCTCAGAGGGGGGGTTGGAGATACGCAGTATTTT
TRBV5-1	TRBJ2-1	-	-	CASSLRALSDEQFF	TGCGCCAGCAGCTTGCGAGCATTGTCAGATGAGCAGTTCTTC
TRBV7-6	TRBJ2-7	TRBD1	-	CASSHESGTGGYEQYF	TGTGCCAGCAGCCACGAGTCAGGGACAGGAGGCTACGAGCAGTACTTC
TRBV29-1	TRBJ2-1	-	few	CSVVPDRTNYNEQFF	TGCAGCGTTGTACCCGACAGAACGAACTACAATGAGCAGTTCTTC
TRBV5-1	TRBJ2-3	-	-	CASRVYSGPDTQYF	TGCGCCAGCAGAGTCTATAGCGGCCCAGATACGCAGTATTTT
TRBV20-1	TRBJ2-3	-	few	CSARARVRRVQYF	TGCAGTGCTAGGGCCCGAGTGAGGAGGGTACAGTATTTT
TRBV5-1	TRBJ2-7	-	few	CASSSHSREKQYF	TGCGCCAGCAGCTCTCATTCTCGCGAGAAGCAGTACTTC
TRBV27	TRBJ2-3	-	-	CASSLAQARTDTQYF	TGTGCCAGCAGTTTAGCCCAGGCCCGCACAGATACGCAGTATTTT
TRBV5-1	TRBJ2-5	-	-	CASSYSGALQETQYF	TGCGCCAGCAGCTACTCAGGGGCACTGCAAGAGACCCAGTACTTC
TRBV5-1	TRBJ1-6	TRBD1	-	CASSAQGAKGSPLHF	TGCGCCAGCAGCGCACAGGGGGCTAAAGGTTCACCCCTCCACTTT
TRBV7-9	TRBJ2-1	TRBD2	-	CASSPAGAGVYNEQFF	TGTGCCAGCAGCCCGGCCGGTGCGGGAGTCTACAATGAGCAGTTCTTC
TRBV7-9	TRBJ2-7	TRBD1	few	CASSLQAGGKHYEQYF	TGTGCCAGCAGCTTACAGGCAGGGGGTAAACACTACGAGCAGTACTTC
TRBV9	TRBJ2-5	-	few	CASSVEGQRETQYF	TGTGCCAGCAGCGTCGAGGGGCAGCGAGAGACCCAGTACTTC
TRBV29-1	TRBJ2-3	-	-	CSVAGATTSTDTQYF	TGCAGCGTGGCCGGGGCCACAACGAGCACAGATACGCAGTATTTT
TRBV7-2	TRBJ1-5	-	-	CASSQWTVASNQPQHF	TGTGCCAGCAGCCAATGGACGGTGGCGTCCAATCAGCCCCAGCATTTT
TRBV4-2	TRBJ1-5	-	once	CASSQEVSNQPQHF	TGTGCCAGCAGCCAAGAAGTGAGCAATCAGCCCCAGCATTTT
TRBV20-1	TRBJ2-2	-	few	CSGRSDRKSGELFF	TGCAGTGGCCGATCCGACAGAAAGTCCGGGGAGCTGTTTTTT
TRBV12-3/TRBV12-4	TRBJ2-2	-	few	CASSFLPGTGELFF	TGTGCCAGCAGTTTTCTCCCTGGCACCGGGGAGCTGTTTTTT
TRBV20-1	TRBJ2-1	-	few	CSAPHLPTSYNEQFF	TGCAGTGCCCCGCACCTACCAACTTCCTACAATGAGCAGTTCTTC
TRBV5-1	TRBJ1-2	-	-	CASSLGQYGYTF	TGCGCCAGCAGCTTGGGACAGTATGGCTACACCTTC
TRBV2	TRBJ2-5	TRBD2	few	CASTLTSGGPETQYF	TGTGCCAGCACTCTCACTAGCGGGGGGCCGGAGACCCAGTACTTC
TRBV4-2	TRBJ1-4	-	few	CASSQRPPTNEKLFF	TGTGCCAGCAGCCAACGGCCTCCAACTAATGAAAAACTGTTTTTT
TRBV20-1	TRBJ2-1	-	-	CSGGWGLPGEQFF	TGCAGCGGAGGGTGGGGGCTCCCCGGTGAGCAGTTCTTC
TRBV5-1	TRBJ2-7	-	few	CASSAYSGQLPSYEQYF	TGCGCCAGCAGCGCCTATTCCGGACAACTCCCTTCCTACGAGCAGTACTTC
TRBV30	TRBJ2-1	-	-	CAWSVNWVGYNEQFF	TGTGCCTGGAGTGTTAATTGGGTGGGGTACAATGAGCAGTTCTTC
TRBV7-2	TRBJ1-2	-	-	CASSPRGTSGGYTF	TGTGCCAGCAGCCCCCGCGGGACAAGCGGTGGCTACACCTTC
TRBV20-1	TRBJ1-1	-	few	CSARDSQTSPNTEAFF	TGCAGTGCGAGAGACAGCCAAACATCTCCGAACACTGAAGCTTTCTTT
TRBV5-1	TRBJ1-2	-	-	CASSSYLGPYGYTF	TGCGCCAGCAGCTCCTACCTTGGGCCCTATGGCTACACCTTC
TRBV6-5	TRBJ2-2	TRBD1	-	CASSYRDRAFPGELFF	TGTGCCAGCAGTTACCGGGACAGGGCCTTCCCCGGGGAGCTGTTTTTT
TRBV25-1	TRBJ1-2	-	-	CASRPPGEGGGYTF	TGTGCCAGCAGGCCTCCAGGGGAGGGAGGTGGCTACACCTTC
TRBV7-6	TRBJ1-1	-	-	CASSSLSYTPGARAEAFF	TGTGCCAGCAGCTCCCTTAGCTATACTCCAGGGGCTAGGGCTGAAGCTTTCTTT
TRBV12-3/TRBV12-4	TRBJ2-7	-	few	CASSLARLAYEQYF	TGTGCCAGCAGTTTAGCCCGACTTGCCTACGAGCAGTACTTC
TRBV3-1	TRBJ2-5	TRBD2	many	CASSTLAEQETQYF	TGTGCCAGCAGCACGCTAGCGGAACAAGAGACCCAGTACTTC
TRBV12-3/TRBV12-4	TRBJ1-1	TRBD1	few	CASTSRGSTEAFF	TGTGCCAGCACTAGCAGGGGGAGCACTGAAGCTTTCTTT